The clone carrying this T cell receptor beta chain appeared once. V was clipped by 5 bases and J by 4 bases; unmatched bases: 5. The V gene's germline CDR1 is MNHEY and CDR2 SMNVEV (reference sequence). This CDR3 is built from 15 residues. For the second PCR, which ran for about 6 to 11 cycles, a sample-barcoded 5' primer and a J-beta primer mix were used. A 12-random-nucleotide template-switch adaptor tagged each cDNA molecule. TCRdb reanalysed the 5' RACE reads using MiXCR and keeps one entry per CDR3 protein. The sample carries roughly 1,500,000 distinct CDR3 sequences, 42% recorded once. This sample was included in a study of blood T cells in healthy people across ages. About the research overall: When template switching was applied, about one barcoded beta molecule was captured per two T cells.

This TCR was sampled from a woman aged 18-30 years in good health. The sequencing sample was made of blood. This sequence joins TRBV27 and TRBJ1-2, with 12 bases lining up with TRBD1. The CDR3 sequence is CASSPEGQGAYGYTF. Written as DNA, the CDR3 is TGTGCCAGCAGTCCGGAGGGACAGGGGGCCTATGGCTACACCTTC.